The 2 T cell receptor beta chains below come from one sample, sequenced in a study of T-cell reconstitution after alpha-beta-depleted transplantation in children. Preparation of the TCRbeta library was carried out with unique molecular identifiers. From the PCR reads, TCRdb called clonotypes with MiXCR, one entry per CDR3 protein. The data show about 500,000 distinct CDR3 sequences, about 30% seen once. Sample: PBMCs from the stem cell graft donor, taken from the stem cell graft. The receptors were sampled from a human donor who donated a stem cell graft to a child with aplastic anemia.

With respect to this clonotype: A clone one base away is much larger, so this may be a read error. The rearrangement links TRBV30 to TRBJ1-1; 8 positions agree with TRBD1. The germline V gene encodes CDR1 GTSNPN and CDR2 SVGIG (reference sequence). There are 14 residues in the CDR3. With 5 bases clipped from V and 5 bases from J, the junction kept 10 bases outside the gene matches. DNA of the CDR3: TGTGCCTGGGTTGCTCGGACAGGGAATACTGAAGCTTTCTTT. This translates into CAWVARTGNTEAFF.

The V call is TRBV11-2, the J call TRBJ1-2; D possibly corresponds to TRBD1 (5 bases). The CDR3 length is 18 residues. The ends were cut back, 2 bases at V and 4 bases at J, with 23 bases in the middle. Germline values: CDR1 SGHAT, CDR2 FQNNGV. In DNA, the CDR3 is TGTGCCAGCAGCTTACCTTCAGGAGTGAGGGGAGCAGGCTATGGCTACACCTTC. Translation gives CASSLPSGVRGAGYGYTF. Combining the CDR3 with reference TRBV11-2 and TRBJ1-2 gives the whole variable domain EAGVAQSPRYKIIEKRQSVAFWCNPISGHATLYWYQQILGQGPKLLIQFQNNGVVDDSQLPKDRFSAERLKGVDSTLKIQPAKLEDSAVYLCASSLPSGVRGAGYGYTFGSGTRLTVV.